The 8 T cell receptor beta chains below come from one sample, sequenced in a study of cytomegalovirus exposure and HLA in healthy donors. A multiplex PCR was run with 60 Vbeta primers and 13 Jbeta primers. The assay was immunoSEQ multiplex PCR, and TCRdb's table has in-frame clones only and misses some. The data show around 180,000 clones, roughly 80% seen once. What was sequenced was PBMCs. Receptors were obtained from a man aged 25 to 40 in good health and CMV-seropositive.

This clone was observed a single time. V gene TRBV7-9 combines with J gene TRBJ2-5; TRBD1 matches at 8 bases. V trimming: 5 bases; J trimming: 3 bases; junction bases outside the gene matches: 8. Germline V gene sequence: CDR1 SEHNR, CDR2 FQNEAQ (reference sequence). The CDR3 is 15 amino acids. CDR3 amino acids: CASSGRGQGKETQYF. DNA of the CDR3: TGTGCCAGCAGCGGACGAGGACAGGGAAAAGAGACCCAGTACTTC.

The chain combines TRBV4-1 with TRBJ1-5; a weak D match, TRBD1 (6 bases). Trimming pared 4 bases from V and 0 bases from J, leaving 13 bases between. This CDR3 has 16 residues. Germline loops: CDR1 MGHRA, CDR2 YSYEKL. The CDR3: CASSPQGPYSNQPQHF. CDR3 in DNA: TGCGCCAGCAGCCCACAGGGCCCCTATAGCAATCAGCCCCAGCATTTT.

Points on this clone: Other nucleotide sequences in the sample specify the same CDR3. The gene calls are TRBV7-2 and TRBJ2-5; no firm D call. V shed 5 bases and J shed 3 bases, with 4 bases lying between them. The germline V gene encodes CDR1 SGHTA and CDR2 FQGNSA. The CDR3 covers 11 residues. The CDR3 DNA is TGTGCCAGCAGCCAGAAAGAGACCCAGTACTTC. Translating it yields CASSQKETQYF. Based on the CDR3 plus reference TRBV7-2 and TRBJ2-5, the full variable domain is GAGVSQSPSNKVTEKGKDVELRCDPISGHTALYWYRQSLGQGLEFLIYFQGNSAPDKSGLPSDRFSAERTGGSVSTLTIQRTQQEDSAVYLCASSQKETQYFGPGTRLLVL.

The chain combines TRBV6-5 with TRBJ2-7, with 11 bases aligning to TRBD2. Near its end, the DNA agrees better with TRBJ2-1, so the J call may be wrong. The length of the CDR3 is 15 residues. Germline V gene sequence: CDR1 MNHEY, CDR2 SVGAGI. The CDR3 reads CASSPLAGGQSEQFF. CDR3 nucleotides: TGTGCCAGCAGTCCATTAGCGGGGGGGCAGAGTGAGCAGTTCTTC.

The DNA of the CDR3 is TGTGCCTGGGGTGGGGCAGGGGGTAGTTTCTACGAGCAGTACTTC. This sequence encodes CAWGGAGGSFYEQYF. V usage is TRBV30 and J usage is TRBJ2-7; 7 nucleotides line up with TRBD1. The CDR3 has 15 amino acids. V lost 5 bases, J lost 3 bases, and 13 bases stayed unmatched. The germline gives CDR1 GTSNPN, CDR2 SVGIG (reference sequence).

The chain uses TRBV30 and TRBJ1-1; D remains unclear. The CDR3 extends over 13 amino acids. The V end was cut by 4 bases, the J end by 2 bases, with 11 bases between. CDR1 is GTSNPN, CDR2 SVGIG, per germline (reference sequence). Here the CDR3 reads CAWTSKTNTEAFF. CDR3 in DNA: TGTGCCTGGACCTCGAAGACAAACACTGAAGCTTTCTTT.

The chain joins TRBV7-2 to TRBJ2-5; TRBD2 agrees at 10 bases. V lost 6 bases to trimming and J lost 3 bases; unmatched junction nucleotides: 7. Germline loops: CDR1 SGHTA, CDR2 FQGNSA. The CDR3 is 15 amino acids. The CDR3 coding sequence is TGTGCCAGCAGATGGGGCGGACTAGCGGAAGAGACCCAGTACTTC. Its translation: CASRWGGLAEETQYF.

This chain uses TRBV10-2 with TRBJ2-7, with 7 bases that match TRBD1. Germline CDR1 reads WSHSY; CDR2 reads SAAADI. The CDR3 extends over 14 amino acids. With V trimmed by 2 bases and J by 5 bases, 6 bases remained unmatched. CDR3 coding DNA: TGCGCCAGCAGTGAGGGGGGACAGCCTCACGAGCAGTACTTC. As protein: CASSEGGQPHEQYF.